This TCR beta chain was captured by sequencing in a study of T cells in Graves' hyperthyroidism and ophthalmopathy. This clonotype came up a few times. Losses at the gene ends were 11 bases for V and 1 base for J; bases not matched to a gene: 12. The CDR3 is 17 residues long. In germline, CDR1 is KGHDR, CDR2 SFDVKD. Out of over 7.5 ml of fresh peripheral blood came the PBMCs. TCR beta CDR3 region amplification was performed from RNA transcripts. The TCR CDR3 was amplified in a first-round RT-PCR using the HTBI primer set. TCRdb itself ran the multiplex PCR reads through MiXCR, one entry per CDR3 protein. Of fewer than 800,000 distinct CDR3 sequences in the sample, about 17% were seen once.

The receptor's source is a young man with Graves' hyperthyroidism. What was sequenced was blood. This rearrangement joins TRBV24-1 to TRBJ2-2; 10 nucleotides line up with TRBD1. The CDR3 region has the DNA TGTGCCAGCAGCCGAGACCGGACAGGGGGGAACACCGGGGAGCTGTTTTTT. Its protein is CASSRDRTGGNTGELFF.